These 21 T cell receptor beta chains were all obtained from the same sample, sequenced in a study of regulatory T cells in long-lasting Graves disease. In building TCR beta libraries, iRepertoire HTBI primers were used together with Arm-PCR of CDR3 regions. TCRdb passed the multiplex PCR reads through MiXCR, listing each CDR3 protein once. The sample holds under 450,000 distinct CDR3 sequences, 20% to 30% seen once. Stated time point: persistent/refractory GD, antithyroid drugs over 5 years with positive TRAb. Isolated PBMC RNA provided the starting material for the TCR library. The source was peripheral blood mononuclear cells (PBMCs), collected when the disease was refractory, from a patient treated with antithyroid drugs. The receptors here all came from a female donor with Graves disease.

This clonotype was picked up a small number of times. The chain carries TRBV6-1 and TRBJ2-7; possible D gene TRBD1, 6 bases. CDR3 size: 13 residues. The V gene lost 5 bases and the J gene lost 7 bases, with 15 bases spanning the gap. Germline V gene sequence: CDR1 MNHNS, CDR2 SASEGT. CDR3 sequence: CASSNPGAGEQYF. For the CDR3, the DNA is TGTGCCAGCAGTAACCCAGGGGCTGGGGAGCAGTACTTC.

This clonotype was counted many times. The rearrangement joins TRBV24-1 to TRBJ2-5; 11 bases line up with TRBD2. The germline gives CDR1 KGHDR, CDR2 SFDVKD. This CDR3 contains 15 residues. V lost 9 bases and J lost 2; bases outside the gene matches: 7. The CDR3 sequence is CATAELAGEQETQYF. The CDR3 coding sequence is TGTGCCACCGCCGAACTAGCGGGAGAGCAAGAGACCCAGTACTTC.

This clonotype appeared a single time. The rearrangement uses TRBV7-9 and TRBJ1-1; possible D gene TRBD1, 5 bases. CDR3 length: 15 amino acids. The ends were cut back, 2 bases at V and 6 bases at J, with 16 bases in the middle. Germline lookup yields CDR1 SEHNR and CDR2 FQNEAQ (reference sequence). CDR3 coding DNA: TGTGCCAGCAGCTTACAGGCCAGGGTTTCGGCTGAAGCTTTCTTT. Translated: CASSLQARVSAEAFF.

The sample holds many counts of this clonotype. The CDR3 is CASTTTDRFYGYTF. The DNA of the CDR3 is TGTGCCAGCACAACCACGGACAGATTCTATGGCTACACCTTC. This chain links TRBV7-2 with TRBJ1-2, with D possibly TRBD1 on 6 matching bases. Trimming removed 7 bases from V and 4 bases from J, with 16 bases in between. Looked up from germline, CDR1 is SGHTA and CDR2 is FQGNSA. This CDR3 is built from 14 residues.

This chain connects TRBV5-1 to TRBJ1-6; D unresolved. Germline lookup yields CDR1 SGHRS and CDR2 YFSETQ. V was clipped by 4 bases and J by 6 bases, with 11 bases between them. The CDR3 contains 14 residues. For the CDR3, the DNA is TGCGCCAGCAGCCCGACTCTCTCTAATTCACCCCTCCACTTT. Its protein product is CASSPTLSNSPLHF.

The V and J genes are TRBV12-3 or TRBV12-4 and TRBJ1-6, with 9 bases fitting TRBD1. The CDR3 has 15 residues. V lost 4 bases, J lost 7 bases, and 5 bases stayed unmatched. CDR3 in amino acids: CASSSTGGGNSPLHF. The CDR3 DNA reads TGTGCCAGCAGTTCGACAGGGGGTGGAAATTCACCCCTCCACTTT.

This chain uses TRBV27 with TRBJ2-2; D unresolved. CDR3 length: 12 amino acids. Trimming shortened V by 7 bases and J by 8 bases, and 11 bases separated the two germline ends. Looked up from germline, CDR1 is MNHEY and CDR2 is SMNVEV (reference sequence). The CDR3 DNA sequence: TGTGCCAGCATGGAGATATGGGGGGAGCTGTTTTTT. It is translated as CASMEIWGELFF.

This clonotype was counted at least ten times. The rearrangement joins TRBV20-1 to TRBJ2-5; D assignment may be TRBD1 or TRBD2 (6 bases each). This CDR3 comprises 11 residues. Germline V gene data show CDR1 as DFQATT and CDR2 as SNEGSKA (reference sequence). CDR3 in DNA: TGCGGCCTGTGGAGGGGGGAGACCCAGTACTTC. Protein: CGLWRGETQYF.

In this sample, this clonotype turned up a few times. The chain uses TRBV20-1 and TRBJ1-1; the D gene is possibly TRBD1 (5 bases). This CDR3 region has 14 residues. Trimming cost V 1 base and J 3 bases, with 12 bases left between them. From germline, CDR1 is DFQATT and CDR2 SNEGSKA (reference sequence). The CDR3 sequence is CSARAGRADTEAFF. CDR3 coding DNA: TGCAGTGCTAGAGCCGGCAGGGCTGACACTGAAGCTTTCTTT.

At least ten counts were recorded for this clonotype. CDR3 nucleotide sequence: TGTGCCAGCAGTGAAATCTCAGGCAGGGCCCATGGCTACACCTTC. Translation gives CASSEISGRAHGYTF. The rearrangement joins TRBV2 to TRBJ1-2, with D perhaps matching TRBD1 (5 bases). Trimming removed 2 bases at V and 6 bases at J, with 16 bases between. Germline CDR1 and CDR2: SNHLY and FYNNEI. The CDR3 runs 15 residues.

This clonotype showed up many times. CDR3 region: CASSFGVGGELFF. In DNA, the CDR3 is TGTGCCAGCAGTTTTGGTGTTGGCGGGGAGCTGTTTTTT. The chain carries TRBV28 and TRBJ2-2; D gene unclear. The CDR3 has 13 amino acids. CDR1 and CDR2 (germline): MDHEN, SYDVKM. V was trimmed by 3 bases and J by 7 bases, leaving 9 bases between them.

The chain combines TRBV6-2 or TRBV6-3 with TRBJ1-1; no firm D call. Germline-derived CDR1 and CDR2 are MNHEY and SVGEGT. The CDR3 covers 14 residues. V was trimmed by 5 bases and J by 1 base, leaving 11 bases between them. DNA for the CDR3: TGTGCCAGCAGTCCAGTCCCAGAGAACACTGAAGCTTTCTTT. Its translation: CASSPVPENTEAFF.

This chain uses TRBV18 with TRBJ2-7; the match to TRBD2 covers 8 bases. V lost 3 bases and J lost 5; bases outside the gene matches: 6. The CDR3 is made up of 14 amino acids. Germline loops: CDR1 KGHSH, CDR2 LQKENI. Written as DNA, the CDR3 is TGTGCCAGCTCACCCGGGACTAGAAGGGACGAGCAGTACTTC. Residues: CASSPGTRRDEQYF.

This clonotype was observed a single time. The V gene is TRBV5-1, the J gene TRBJ1-4; weak D call: TRBD1 (5 bases). V was trimmed by 0 bases and J by 8 bases, leaving 14 bases between them. The germline V gene has CDR1 SGHRS and CDR2 YFSETQ. The CDR3 totals 15 residues. This chain's CDR3 is CASSLGGLEGEKLFF. The DNA of the CDR3 is TGCGCCAGCAGCTTGGGGGGCCTGGAAGGAGAAAAACTGTTTTTT.

Concerning this clonotype itself: A read error may explain this, as a much larger clone is one base away. The chain joins TRBV20-1 to TRBJ1-4; no clear D gene. Germline assignment: CDR1 DFQATT and CDR2 SNEGSKA (reference sequence). The CDR3 length is 12 residues. The CDR3 region is CSSLATNEKLSF. The DNA of the CDR3 is TGCAGCTCCTTGGCAACTAATGAAAAACTGTCTTTT.

V gene TRBV7-3 combines with J gene TRBJ2-7, with 7 bases matching TRBD2. The CDR3 is made up of 15 amino acids. Germline CDR1 SGHTA, CDR2 FQGTGA. The J segment lost 1 base and the V segment lost 2 bases, leaving 5 bases of the junction unmatched. The CDR3 coding sequence is TGTGCCAGCAGCTTATCTAGCGGAGCTTCCTACGAGCAGTACTTC. Its protein product is CASSLSSGASYEQYF.

This clonotype came up many times. At one end the junction does not follow the germline gene, possibly because of a read error. The CDR3 protein is CASSLAVKTEAFF. The CDR3 region has the DNA TGTGCCAGCAGCTTGGCGGTGAAGACTGAAGCTTTCTTT. The V call is TRBV5-6, the J call TRBJ1-1; D remains unclear. Germline V gene data show CDR1 as SGHDT and CDR2 as YYEEEE. This CDR3 has 13 residues.

The V gene is TRBV19, the J gene TRBJ2-5, with 7 nucleotides matching TRBD1. The CDR3 spans 16 residues. V was clipped by 5 bases and J by 4 bases; unmatched bases: 13. Germline values: CDR1 LNHDA, CDR2 SQIVND (reference sequence). CDR3 sequence reads: CASSLRDSRELETQYF. CDR3 nucleotide sequence: TGTGCCAGTAGTCTTCGGGACAGTCGTGAACTAGAGACCCAGTACTTC.

This rearrangement joins TRBV5-6 to TRBJ1-4; possibly TRBD1 for D (5 bases). Trimming removed 6 bases from V and 7 bases from J, with 19 bases in between. CDR1 and CDR2 from the germline V gene are SGHDT and YYEEEE. The CDR3 has 15 amino acids. The CDR3 here is CASTTYGGSLEKLFF. The CDR3 region has the DNA TGTGCCAGCACCACCTACGGGGGATCCCTTGAAAAACTGTTTTTT.

This clonotype appeared a few times. The rearrangement links TRBV10-3 to TRBJ1-5; D is possibly TRBD1 (5 bases). CDR3 length equals 13 residues. Germline assignment: CDR1 ENHRY and CDR2 SYGVKD. V dropped 6 bases and J dropped 1 base, with 7 bases sitting between them. CDR3 coding DNA: TGTGCCATCAGGGACATGAGCAATCAGCCCCAGCATTTT. The encoded protein is CAIRDMSNQPQHF.

This clonotype was counted at least ten times. The chain recombines TRBV7-9 with TRBJ2-5, with a possible D match to TRBD2 (5 bases). Trimming stripped 4 bases from V and 4 bases from J, with 7 bases between. The V gene's germline CDR1 is SEHNR and CDR2 FQNEAQ (reference sequence). This CDR3 has 12 residues. The CDR3 DNA is TGTGCCAGCAGCTGGGAGATAGAGACCCAGTACTTC. Translating it yields CASSWEIETQYF.